These 17 T cell receptor beta chains share one sample of origin, sequenced in a study of technical replicates of blood from four donors. Some clones are missing from TCRdb's copy, which holds only in-frame ones; the method was immunoSEQ multiplex PCR. Among about 88,000 clones listed, 90% to 95% were seen once. Sequencing was carried out using T cells isolated from PBMCs. The receptors come from a human donor in good health.

V is TRBV2 and J is TRBJ2-6; TRBD2 aligns across 11 bases. With V trimmed by 5 bases and J by 0 bases, 3 bases remained unmatched. CDR1 and CDR2 from the germline V gene are SNHLY and FYNNEI. The CDR3 runs 17 residues. The CDR3 sequence is CASSLAGGPSGANVLTF. Here the CDR3 DNA reads TGTGCCAGCAGTTTAGCGGGGGGGCCCTCTGGGGCCAACGTCCTGACTTTC. The full variable domain, in which reference TRBV2 and TRBJ2-6 provide the parts outside the CDR3, is EPEVTQTPSHQVTQMGQEVILRCVPISNHLYFYWYRQILGQKVEFLVSFYNNEISEKSEIFDDQFSVERPDGSNFTLKIRSTKLEDSAMYFCASSLAGGPSGANVLTFGAGSRLTVL.

The chain recombines TRBV5-1 with TRBJ1-4; possible D gene TRBD1, 6 bases. The V gene lost 0 bases and the J gene lost 7 bases, with 16 bases spanning the gap. The CDR3 consists of 16 residues. Germline values: CDR1 SGHRS, CDR2 YFSETQ. This CDR3 is CASSLVPGQGGEKLFF. The CDR3 DNA sequence: TGCGCCAGCAGCTTGGTTCCGGGGCAAGGGGGTGAAAAACTGTTTTTT.

The chain couples TRBV6-5 to TRBJ2-5; 10 bases map to TRBD1. The length of the CDR3 is 16 residues. With 0 bases clipped from V and 5 bases from J, the junction kept 6 bases outside the gene matches. CDR1 is MNHEY, CDR2 SVGAGI, per germline. The CDR3 nucleotides are TGTGCCAGCAGTTACTCGGGACAGGGGTTTAGGGAGACCCAGTACTTC. Residues: CASSYSGQGFRETQYF.

In its sample, this clone was seen once. This chain links TRBV28 with TRBJ2-3; unclear D gene. V lost 2 bases, J lost 5 bases, and 5 bases lay in between. Germline V gene data show CDR1 as MDHEN and CDR2 as SYDVKM. This CDR3 contains 12 residues. The DNA of the CDR3 is TGTGCCAGCAGTTTACTAGGAGATACGCAGTATTTT. This gives the protein CASSLLGDTQYF. Full variable domain (rest looked up from reference TRBV28 and TRBJ2-3): DVKVTQSSRYLVKRTGEKVFLECVQDMDHENMFWYRQDPGLGLRLIYFSYDVKMKEKGDIPEGYSVSREKKERFSLILESASTNQTSMYLCASSLLGDTQYFGPGTRLTVL.

The chain joins TRBV28 to TRBJ2-3; 8 nucleotides align to TRBD2. Germline-derived CDR1 and CDR2 are MDHEN and SYDVKM. J lost 0 bases, V lost 5 bases, and 1 base had no gene match. The CDR3 runs 14 residues. This CDR3 reads CASSTSGSTDTQYF. As DNA, the CDR3 is TGTGCCAGCAGTACTAGCGGTAGCACAGATACGCAGTATTTT.

The rearrangement uses TRBV25-1 and TRBJ1-4; possible D gene TRBD1, 5 bases. Trimming removed 3 bases at V and 6 bases at J, with 11 bases between. The CDR3 length is 14 residues. CDR1 and CDR2 from the germline V gene are MGHDK and SYGVNS. CDR3 sequence (DNA): TGTGCCAGCAGTGACCCCAGGGCCTATGAAAAACTGTTTTTT. Its protein is CASSDPRAYEKLFF.

V and J are TRBV28 and TRBJ1-1; perhaps TRBD1 as D (5 bases). This CDR3 is 14 amino acids long. Per germline, CDR1 MDHEN and CDR2 SYDVKM. V was shortened by 6 bases and J by 3 bases, with 14 bases between the two germline ends. In nucleotides, the CDR3 is TGTGCCAGCAGCTCCCGGGGGGGGTACACTGAAGCTTTCTTT. Translation gives CASSSRGGYTEAFF.

The chain carries TRBV6-4 and TRBJ2-2, with D perhaps matching TRBD1 (6 bases). Germline-derived CDR1 and CDR2 are MRHNA and SNTAGT. The CDR3 contains 14 residues. V was trimmed by 6 bases and J by 5 bases, leaving 13 bases between them. DNA of the CDR3: TGTGCCAGCAGCGCCGGGACAACTACCGGGGAGCTGTTTTTT. This gives the protein CASSAGTTTGELFF.

V gene TRBV10-2 combines with J gene TRBJ2-2, with D maybe TRBD2 (6 bases). CDR3 size: 14 residues. Deletions cut 3 bases from V and 7 bases from J, with 12 bases between. CDR1 and CDR2 from the germline V gene are WSHSY and SAAADI. The chain's CDR3 is CASSEIAVDGELFF. DNA of the CDR3: TGCGCCAGCAGTGAAATAGCGGTTGACGGGGAGCTGTTTTTT.

The chain combines TRBV5-5 with TRBJ2-1; the D gene is possibly TRBD2 (7 bases). Germline CDR1 reads SGHKS; CDR2 reads YYEKEE (reference sequence). CDR3 length equals 16 residues. V was pared by 0 bases and J by 8 bases, with 18 bases between. This chain's CDR3 is CASSLALGGAKHEQFF. The CDR3 bases are TGTGCCAGCAGCTTGGCCCTAGGGGGGGCCAAACATGAGCAGTTCTTC.

J is TRBJ1-4 and V is TRBV7-6, with D possibly matching TRBD1 (6 bases). Trimming removed 5 bases from V and 7 bases from J, with 14 bases in between. The V gene's germline CDR1 is SGHVS and CDR2 FNYEAQ. This CDR3 spans 14 amino acids. DNA of the CDR3: TGTGCCAGCAGCCCCAGGGGCGGGCGTGAAAAACTGTTTTTT. This encodes CASSPRGGREKLFF.

The V gene is TRBV7-9, the J gene TRBJ2-2; weak D call: TRBD2 (6 bases). Trimming took off 0 bases at V and 2 bases at J, with 16 bases between the two ends. Germline V gene data show CDR1 as SEHNR and CDR2 as FQNEAQ (reference sequence). The CDR3 loop spans 18 amino acids. CDR3 sequence (DNA): TGTGCCAGCAGCTTAGCGCTAGGAGGGAGTATCAACACCGGGGAGCTGTTTTTT. This codes for CASSLALGGSINTGELFF.

J is TRBJ2-3 and V is TRBV7-9; the match to TRBD1 covers 9 bases. Germline CDR1 reads SEHNR; CDR2 reads FQNEAQ (reference sequence). The V segment lost 2 bases and the J segment 7 bases; nucleotides outside the gene matches: 7. The CDR3 sequence is 15 residues long. The CDR3 is CASSLTGQGLYTQYF. CDR3 DNA: TGTGCCAGCAGCTTAACAGGACAGGGGTTATATACGCAGTATTTT.

The rearrangement links TRBV30 to TRBJ2-7, with D maybe TRBD2 (7 bases). This CDR3 contains 15 residues. CDR1 GTSNPN and CDR2 SVGIG come from the germline V gene (reference sequence). V lost 5 bases and J 5 bases, leaving 22 bases between the germline ends. CDR3 in amino acids: CAWFPKGGWLNEQYF. CDR3 nucleotide sequence: TGTGCCTGGTTCCCCAAGGGGGGGTGGTTGAACGAGCAGTACTTC.

The chain employs TRBV18 and TRBJ1-2, with D uncertain. The CDR3 extends over 14 amino acids. Trimming cost V 2 bases and J 6 bases, with 13 bases left between them. The germline V gene has CDR1 KGHSH and CDR2 LQKENI. CDR3 DNA sequence: TGTGCCAGCTCACCAGGCGGGTATCAGAATGGCTACACCTTC. Its protein is CASSPGGYQNGYTF.

The chain is built from TRBV27 and TRBJ1-5; D ambiguous. The CDR3 runs to 13 residues. The germline V gene has CDR1 MNHEY and CDR2 SMNVEV (reference sequence). Trimming took off 5 bases at V and 2 bases at J, with 7 bases between the two ends. In DNA form, the CDR3 reads TGTGCCAGCAGTCCCATTGGCAATCAGCCCCAGCATTTT. Translation: CASSPIGNQPQHF.

The table lists this clone with a count of one. The chain is built from TRBV9 and TRBJ1-2; the D is unclear. V gave up 0 bases and J gave up 2 bases, with 8 bases separating them. This CDR3 comprises 14 residues. Germline assignment: CDR1 SGDLS and CDR2 YYNGEE. In DNA, the CDR3 is TGTGCCAGCAGCGTAGCTTCTACCAACTATGGCTACACCTTC. It encodes CASSVASTNYGYTF. The variable domain in full, completed from reference TRBV9 and TRBJ1-2, reads DSGVTQTPKHLITATGQRVTLRCSPRSGDLSVYWYQQSLDQGLQFLIQYYNGEERAKGNILERFSAQQFPDLHSELNLSSLELGDSALYFCASSVASTNYGYTFGSGTRLTVV.